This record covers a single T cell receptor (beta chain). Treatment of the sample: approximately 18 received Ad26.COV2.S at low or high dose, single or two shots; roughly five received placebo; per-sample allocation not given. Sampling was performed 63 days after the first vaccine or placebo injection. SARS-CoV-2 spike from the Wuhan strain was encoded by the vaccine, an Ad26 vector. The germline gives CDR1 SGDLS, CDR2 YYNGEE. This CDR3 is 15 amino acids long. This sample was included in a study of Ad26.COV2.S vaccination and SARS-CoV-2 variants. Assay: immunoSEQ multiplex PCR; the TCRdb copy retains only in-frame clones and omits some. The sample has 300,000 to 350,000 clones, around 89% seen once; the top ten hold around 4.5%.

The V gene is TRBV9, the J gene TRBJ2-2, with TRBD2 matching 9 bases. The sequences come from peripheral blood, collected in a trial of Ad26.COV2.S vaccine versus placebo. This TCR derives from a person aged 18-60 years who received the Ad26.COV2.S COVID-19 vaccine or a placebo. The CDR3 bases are TGTGCTCTGATAAGGGCGGGAGGGCACACCGGGGAGCTGTTTTTT. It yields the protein CALIRAGGHTGELFF.